Listed below are T cell receptor beta chains from one sample, sequenced in a study of blood T cell repertoires in COVID-19. Some clones are missing from TCRdb's copy, which holds only in-frame ones; the method was immunoSEQ multiplex PCR. This table holds roughly 380,000 clones, around nine tenths found once. The source material was PBMCs or T cells enriched from blood (not recorded which). The receptor set was obtained from a woman in her thirties who had been exposed to COVID-19. The CDR3 runs from the conserved cysteine through the conserved F or W. D genes are given only for firm matches. Not every row has a clone size; where given, it reads once, few, many or a size class.

CDR3 DNA: TGTGCCAGTAGTATCTTGGGGACAGGAGGGGTCCAGTACTTC
CDR3 protein: CASSILGTGGVQYF
D gene: TRBD1
J gene: TRBJ2-5
V gene: TRBV19
clone size: .

CDR3 DNA: TGTGCCAGCAGCACCGGGACATCGTCCTACGAGCAGTACTTC
CDR3 protein: CASSTGTSSYEQYF
D gene: .
J gene: TRBJ2-7
V gene: TRBV7-8
clone size: .

CDR3 DNA: TGTGCCAGCAGCCCTCGACTTAGCTCCTACAATGAGCAGTTCTTC
CDR3 protein: CASSPRLSSYNEQFF
D gene: .
J gene: TRBJ2-1
V gene: TRBV7-6
clone size: once

CDR3 DNA: TGCGCCAGCAGCCTCAGGACTAGCGGCACAGATACGCAGTATTTT
CDR3 protein: CASSLRTSGTDTQYF
D gene: TRBD2
J gene: TRBJ2-3
V gene: TRBV5-1
clone size: .

CDR3 DNA: TGCGCCAGCCGGGTTAATGAGGGAGACCCGAGGAATGAGCAGTTCTTC
CDR3 protein: CASRVNEGDPRNEQFF
D gene: .
J gene: TRBJ2-1
V gene: TRBV4-1
clone size: .

CDR3 DNA: TGTGCCAGTAGCGGGAGTGGCGGCGGGGAGCTGTTTTTT
CDR3 protein: CASSGSGGGELFF
D gene: .
J gene: TRBJ2-2
V gene: TRBV19
clone size: few

CDR3 DNA: TGTGCCATCAGTGAGCCAGGCCTGACCTACGAGCAGTACTTC
CDR3 protein: CAISEPGLTYEQYF
D gene: .
J gene: TRBJ2-7
V gene: TRBV10-3
clone size: .

CDR3 DNA: TGCGCCAGCACCCTACCCCGAGGACTAGCGGCGGGAGGAGAGACCCAGTACTTC
CDR3 protein: CASTLPRGLAAGGETQYF
D gene: TRBD2
J gene: TRBJ2-5
V gene: TRBV5-1
clone size: .

CDR3 DNA: TGTGCCAGCAGTTTTGGCGGGGCTGGTGGCTACACCTTC
CDR3 protein: CASSFGGAGGYTF
D gene: .
J gene: TRBJ1-2
V gene: TRBV28
clone size: .

CDR3 DNA: TGTGCCAGCAGCTCGACCGGGACAGGCTCCTACAATGAGCAGTTCTTC
CDR3 protein: CASSSTGTGSYNEQFF
D gene: TRBD1
J gene: TRBJ2-1
V gene: TRBV7-3
clone size: .

CDR3 DNA: TGTGCCAGCAGTCCTCCTAGTCCGGCTGAGACCCAGTACTTC
CDR3 protein: CASSPPSPAETQYF
D gene: .
J gene: TRBJ2-5
V gene: TRBV28
clone size: once

CDR3 DNA: TGTGCCAGTAGTATAAGCGAGGTGGAGACCCAGTACTTC
CDR3 protein: CASSISEVETQYF
D gene: .
J gene: TRBJ2-5
V gene: TRBV19
clone size: .

CDR3 DNA: TGTGCCAGCAGCTTAGCAGGGCTTCTTAATGAAAAACTGTTTTTT
CDR3 protein: CASSLAGLLNEKLFF
D gene: .
J gene: TRBJ1-4
V gene: TRBV11-3
clone size: .

CDR3 DNA: TGTGCCAGCAGCCAAGAGGCAGGCCTCATGAACACTGAAGCTTTCTTT
CDR3 protein: CASSQEAGLMNTEAFF
D gene: .
J gene: TRBJ1-1
V gene: TRBV14
clone size: .

CDR3 DNA: TGTGCCTGGACTCGGGAAGGTGATTCACCCCTCCACTTT
CDR3 protein: CAWTREGDSPLHF
D gene: .
J gene: TRBJ1-6
V gene: TRBV30
clone size: few

CDR3 DNA: TGTGCCAGCAGCTTAGGTTCTGACGGACAGTTGGACACCGGGGAGCTGTTTTTT
CDR3 protein: CASSLGSDGQLDTGELFF
D gene: .
J gene: TRBJ2-2
V gene: TRBV11-3
clone size: .

CDR3 DNA: TGCGCCAGCAGCCCCTGGAGCCTTAGCACAGATACGCAGTATTTT
CDR3 protein: CASSPWSLSTDTQYF
D gene: .
J gene: TRBJ2-3
V gene: TRBV5-1
clone size: .

CDR3 DNA: TGTGCCAGCAGTGACGAGAGATACACAGATACGCAGTATTTT
CDR3 protein: CASSDERYTDTQYF
D gene: .
J gene: TRBJ2-3
V gene: TRBV6-4
clone size: .

CDR3 DNA: TGCAGCGTGACAGGGGGCCGAGGGGTTTTTGTAGAGACCCAGTACTTC
CDR3 protein: CSVTGGRGVFVETQYF
D gene: TRBD1
J gene: TRBJ2-5
V gene: TRBV29-1
clone size: .

CDR3 DNA: TGTGCTAGCAGCTTCGGACAGGGTGACGAGCAGTACTTC
CDR3 protein: CASSFGQGDEQYF
D gene: TRBD1
J gene: TRBJ2-7
V gene: TRBV7-7
clone size: .

CDR3 DNA: TGCGCCAGCAGCTTGTTAGTGGGAGTTATTGGCAATGAGCAGTTCTTC
CDR3 protein: CASSLLVGVIGNEQFF
D gene: .
J gene: TRBJ2-1
V gene: TRBV5-1
clone size: .

CDR3 DNA: TGTGCCAGTAGTATAACTGGGACGGGGGGCTTTAACTATGGCTACACCTTC
CDR3 protein: CASSITGTGGFNYGYTF
D gene: .
J gene: TRBJ1-2
V gene: TRBV19
clone size: .

CDR3 DNA: TGTGCCAGCAGCTTGACTAGCGGTAGCACAGATACGCAGTATTTT
CDR3 protein: CASSLTSGSTDTQYF
D gene: TRBD2
J gene: TRBJ2-3
V gene: TRBV7-3
clone size: .

CDR3 DNA: TGTGCCAGCAGGCTGATAGGGGCCCAGCCCCAGCATTTT
CDR3 protein: CASRLIGAQPQHF
D gene: .
J gene: TRBJ1-5
V gene: TRBV5-8
clone size: .

CDR3 DNA: TGTGCCAGCAGCCCGTCAGGTAATCAGCCCCAGCATTTT
CDR3 protein: CASSPSGNQPQHF
D gene: .
J gene: TRBJ1-5
V gene: TRBV7-8
clone size: .

CDR3 DNA: TGTGCCAGTAGTATAGGTCCATACAATGAGCAGTTCTTC
CDR3 protein: CASSIGPYNEQFF
D gene: .
J gene: TRBJ2-1
V gene: TRBV19
clone size: .

CDR3 DNA: TGCGCCAGCAGCTTGGGGTACGGGATGTATGAGCAGTTCTTC
CDR3 protein: CASSLGYGMYEQFF
D gene: .
J gene: TRBJ2-1
V gene: TRBV5-1
clone size: .

CDR3 DNA: TGCGCCAGCAGCAGCGGACTAGCGTACGAGCAGTACTTC
CDR3 protein: CASSSGLAYEQYF
D gene: TRBD2
J gene: TRBJ2-7
V gene: TRBV5-1
clone size: .

CDR3 DNA: TGTGCCAGTCACTCCTACGAGCAGTACTTC
CDR3 protein: CASHSYEQYF
D gene: .
J gene: TRBJ2-7
V gene: TRBV27
clone size: .

CDR3 DNA: TGTGCCAGCAGCGTAGATGCTTGGCTAGCGGGCCCCCTTCGCAATGAGCAGTTCTTC
CDR3 protein: CASSVDAWLAGPLRNEQFF
D gene: TRBD2
J gene: TRBJ2-1
V gene: TRBV9
clone size: .

CDR3 DNA: TGTGCCAGCAGCGCGCCGAGAGAGGGTCAACCCGGGACAGGGCGCCACATTCAGTACTTC
CDR3 protein: CASSAPREGQPGTGRHIQYF
D gene: TRBD1
J gene: TRBJ2-4
V gene: TRBV9
clone size: .

CDR3 DNA: TGCAGCGTTGAGTGGACTAGCGGGATGGCCTACGAGCAGTACTTC
CDR3 protein: CSVEWTSGMAYEQYF
D gene: TRBD2
J gene: TRBJ2-7
V gene: TRBV29-1
clone size: .

CDR3 DNA: TGTGCCAGCAGCCCGACTCTACCTGGCTCCGGAAACACCATATATTTT
CDR3 protein: CASSPTLPGSGNTIYF
D gene: .
J gene: TRBJ1-3
V gene: TRBV4-2
clone size: .

CDR3 DNA: TGCGCCAGCAGCTTGGACAGGTACGAGCAGTACTTC
CDR3 protein: CASSLDRYEQYF
D gene: .
J gene: TRBJ2-7
V gene: TRBV5-1
clone size: .

CDR3 DNA: TGCGCCAGCAGCAGGGAGCGGGAGGGCCAAGAGACCCAGTACTTC
CDR3 protein: CASSREREGQETQYF
D gene: TRBD2
J gene: TRBJ2-5
V gene: TRBV5-1
clone size: .

CDR3 DNA: TGTGCCAGTAGTATTAGGGGGTTTAACACCGGGGAGCTGTTTTTT
CDR3 protein: CASSIRGFNTGELFF
D gene: .
J gene: TRBJ2-2
V gene: TRBV19
clone size: .

CDR3 DNA: TGTGCCAGCAGCGTAGGTGCGGGGGGGGCCGAGCAGTACTTC
CDR3 protein: CASSVGAGGAEQYF
D gene: TRBD2
J gene: TRBJ2-7
V gene: TRBV7-9
clone size: .

CDR3 DNA: TGTGCCAGCAGCTTGGATAGGGGGCGTGACAATCAGCCCCAGCATTTT
CDR3 protein: CASSLDRGRDNQPQHF
D gene: TRBD1
J gene: TRBJ1-5
V gene: TRBV5-8
clone size: .

CDR3 DNA: TGCGCCAGCAGCTTTACAGGTAACACTGAAGCTTTCTTT
CDR3 protein: CASSFTGNTEAFF
D gene: .
J gene: TRBJ1-1
V gene: TRBV5-1
clone size: .

CDR3 DNA: TGTGCCAGCAGCGTAGTAGGAGTGCGGGGACAGGGGGCTGGGCAGGAGACCCAGTACTTC
CDR3 protein: CASSVVGVRGQGAGQETQYF
D gene: TRBD1
J gene: TRBJ2-5
V gene: TRBV9
clone size: .

CDR3 DNA: TGTGCCAGCAGTCCCGGACAGACCCGCTACAATGAGCAGTTCTTC
CDR3 protein: CASSPGQTRYNEQFF
D gene: .
J gene: TRBJ2-1
V gene: TRBV28
clone size: .

CDR3 DNA: TGCGCCAGCAGCTTCGACAGGGGGGATGGCTACACCTTC
CDR3 protein: CASSFDRGDGYTF
D gene: TRBD1
J gene: TRBJ1-2
V gene: TRBV5-1
clone size: .

CDR3 DNA: TGTGCCAGCAGCTTAGGGACTAGCGGGACGCCGACCCAGTACTTC
CDR3 protein: CASSLGTSGTPTQYF
D gene: TRBD2
J gene: TRBJ2-5
V gene: TRBV7-8
clone size: few

CDR3 DNA: TGTGCCAGCTCACCGCTCGGGACAGGGGAGCCGGTTGGCTACACCTTC
CDR3 protein: CASSPLGTGEPVGYTF
D gene: TRBD1
J gene: TRBJ1-2
V gene: TRBV18
clone size: .

CDR3 DNA: TGTGCCAGCAGCTTCTGGGGGACAGGGGGGACCGGGGAGCTGTTTTTT
CDR3 protein: CASSFWGTGGTGELFF
D gene: TRBD1
J gene: TRBJ2-2
V gene: TRBV7-8
clone size: .

CDR3 DNA: TGTGCCACCAGTGATTATGGGACAAACTATGGCTACACCTTC
CDR3 protein: CATSDYGTNYGYTF
D gene: .
J gene: TRBJ1-2
V gene: TRBV24-1
clone size: few

CDR3 DNA: TGTGCCAGTAGTATGGGGGATCGGACAGGGGCGACCGGGGAGCTGTTTTTT
CDR3 protein: CASSMGDRTGATGELFF
D gene: TRBD1
J gene: TRBJ2-2
V gene: TRBV19
clone size: .

CDR3 DNA: TGTGCCAGCAGCTTTGGAGGAGGCGGGGAGACCCAGTACTTC
CDR3 protein: CASSFGGGGETQYF
D gene: .
J gene: TRBJ2-5
V gene: TRBV11-1
clone size: .

CDR3 DNA: TGTGCCAGCAGTTTAGGCAGGGCCATTGGCGGGGAGCTGTTTTTT
CDR3 protein: CASSLGRAIGGELFF
D gene: .
J gene: TRBJ2-2
V gene: TRBV27
clone size: .

CDR3 DNA: TGTGCCAGCAGCTTCGGGGGGGGTAGCTATGACGAGCAGTACTTC
CDR3 protein: CASSFGGGSYDEQYF
D gene: TRBD2
J gene: TRBJ2-7
V gene: TRBV7-6
clone size: .

CDR3 DNA: TGCGCCAGCAGCAAACAGGGGGGTAATTCACCCCTCCACTTT
CDR3 protein: CASSKQGGNSPLHF
D gene: TRBD1
J gene: TRBJ1-6
V gene: TRBV5-1
clone size: .

CDR3 DNA: TGTGCCAGCAGCGGGAATAGCGGGAGAAGCACAGATACGCAGTATTTT
CDR3 protein: CASSGNSGRSTDTQYF
D gene: TRBD2
J gene: TRBJ2-3
V gene: TRBV7-9
clone size: many